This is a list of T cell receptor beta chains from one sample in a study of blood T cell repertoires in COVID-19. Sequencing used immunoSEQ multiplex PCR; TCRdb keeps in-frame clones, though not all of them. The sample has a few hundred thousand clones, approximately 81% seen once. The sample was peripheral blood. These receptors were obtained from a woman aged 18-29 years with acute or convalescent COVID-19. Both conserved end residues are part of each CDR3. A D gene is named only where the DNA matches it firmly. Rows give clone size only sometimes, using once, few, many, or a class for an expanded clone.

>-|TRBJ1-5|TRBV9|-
TGTGCCAGCAGCGTAGCTTTTCAGCCCCAGCATTTT
CASSVAFQPQHF
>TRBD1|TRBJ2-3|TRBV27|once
TGTGCCAGCAGTTTATTGGGCAGGGGGCCCGCAGATACGCAGTATTTT
CASSLLGRGPADTQYF
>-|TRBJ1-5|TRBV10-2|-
TGCGCCAGCAGTGAGTCAAGCCGGGGGCAGCCCCAGCATTTT
CASSESSRGQPQHF
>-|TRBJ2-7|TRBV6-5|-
TGTGCCAGCAGGACGACCCCGGGAACCCCCTACGAGCAGTACTTC
CASRTTPGTPYEQYF
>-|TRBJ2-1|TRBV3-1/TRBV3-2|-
TGTGCCAGCAGCCAAGAGGCCGGGTTAAAGCAGTTCTTC
CASSQEAGLKQFF
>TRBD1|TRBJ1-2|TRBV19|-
TGTGCCAGCCGGACAGGGATCGGTGGCTACACCTTC
CASRTGIGGYTF
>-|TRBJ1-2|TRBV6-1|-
TGTGCCAGCAGTGAAAGACAGGACCACAACTATGGCTACACCTTC
CASSERQDHNYGYTF
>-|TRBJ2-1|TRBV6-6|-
TGTGCCAGCAGTTACGAGGCACTGAGGGATGAGCAGTTCTTC
CASSYEALRDEQFF
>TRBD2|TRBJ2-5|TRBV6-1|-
TGTGCCAGCAGTGAGGGGGGCGGGAGGTCACGGGAGACCCAGTACTTC
CASSEGGGRSRETQYF
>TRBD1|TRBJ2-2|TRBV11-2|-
TGTGCCAGCAGCTCCCGGACAAGACAGGGGAACACCGGGGAGCTGTTTTTT
CASSSRTRQGNTGELFF
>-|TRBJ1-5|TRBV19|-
TGTGCCAGTAGTACCCGGGGGAAGAGGGACTCCCAGCCCCAGCATTTT
CASSTRGKRDSQPQHF
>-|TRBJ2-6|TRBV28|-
TGTGCCAGCAGACCCGGACAGAACTCTGGGGCCAACGTCCTGACTTTC
CASRPGQNSGANVLTF
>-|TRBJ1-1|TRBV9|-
TGTGCCAGCAGGGAGGCAGTGAACACTGAAGCTTTCTTT
CASREAVNTEAFF
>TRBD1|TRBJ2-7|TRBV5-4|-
TGTGCCAGCAGCCCCGGGACAGGGGTCTACGAGCAGTACTTC
CASSPGTGVYEQYF
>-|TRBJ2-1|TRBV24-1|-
TGTGCCACCAGTGGAAGCGGAAACAATGAGCAGTTCTTC
CATSGSGNNEQFF
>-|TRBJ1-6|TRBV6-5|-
TGTGCCAGCAGTAGACAGAATAGACCCCTCCACTTT
CASSRQNRPLHF
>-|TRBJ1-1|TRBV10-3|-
TGTGCCATCATGGGACACAAGAACACTGAAGCTTTCTTT
CAIMGHKNTEAFF
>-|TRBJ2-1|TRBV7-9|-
TGTGCCAGCAGCTACCCGGGAGCAGCCGAGCAACGGAATGAGCAGTTCTTC
CASSYPGAAEQRNEQFF
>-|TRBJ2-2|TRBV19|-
TGTGCCAGTAAGGAGCAGGGGAACACCGGGGAGCTGTTTTTT
CASKEQGNTGELFF
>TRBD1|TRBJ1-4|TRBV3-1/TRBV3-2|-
TGTGCCAGCAGCCAAGACCGGACAGGGCGGCCTAATGAAAAACTGTTTTTT
CASSQDRTGRPNEKLFF
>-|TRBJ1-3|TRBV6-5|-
TGTGCCAGCAGTTATCCGGGACATCGCTCTGGAAACACCATATATTTT
CASSYPGHRSGNTIYF
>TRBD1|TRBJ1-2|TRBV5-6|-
TGTGCCAGCAGCTTGTTGGACAGGACTAACTATGGCTACACCTTC
CASSLLDRTNYGYTF
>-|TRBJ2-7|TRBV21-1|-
TGTGCCAGCAGCAAAGGAGGGCTAACCGTTGGAGGCGAGCAGTACTTC
CASSKGGLTVGGEQYF
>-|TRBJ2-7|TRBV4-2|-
TGTGCCAGCAGCCAAGATCCCGAAATTAGCGAGCAGTACTTC
CASSQDPEISEQYF
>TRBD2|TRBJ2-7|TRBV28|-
TGTGCCAGCAGTTTCGACAGCGGGAGGGCCAAGTACGAGCAGTACTTC
CASSFDSGRAKYEQYF
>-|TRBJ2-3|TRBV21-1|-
TGTGCCAGCAGCAAGGGGGGGGGACTACGCACAGATACGCAGTATTTT
CASSKGGGLRTDTQYF
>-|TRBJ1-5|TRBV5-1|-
TGCGCCAGGGTACACCCTTATAGCAATCAGCCCCAGCATTTT
CARVHPYSNQPQHF
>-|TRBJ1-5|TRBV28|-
TGTGCCAGCAGTTTATTAAGCAATCAGCCCCAGCATTTT
CASSLLSNQPQHF